This T cell receptor (beta chain) emerged from a study of TIL therapy for anti-PD-1-resistant metastatic lung cancer. General observations from the study: The cohort had more treatment-naive, never-smoker and oncogene-addicted patients than typical.

As regards this clone: Its antigen is still unknown.

The libraries were made with immunoSEQ v3. Libraries were sequenced to roughly 2 million read pairs (survey) or roughly 5-6.5 million (deep). Assay: immunoSEQ multiplex PCR; the TCRdb copy retains only in-frame clones and omits some. The sample yields approximately 40,000 clones, more than 60% seen once. The sample's time point: pre-treatment sample, taken before nivolumab and TIL therapy. Stage 4 NSCLC adults joined between 2017 and January 2020. The sequencing here drew on blood, taken at baseline. This clonotype was sampled from a person aged 25-79 years with non-small cell lung cancer.

CDR3 sequence (DNA): TGCAGTGCTCCCCCTCCCGATACGCAGTATTTT. Its protein is CSAPPPDTQYF. This chain joins TRBV20-1 and TRBJ2-3, with D hard to call. The CDR3 length is 11 residues. Trimming removed 5 bases from V and 6 bases from J, with 9 bases in between. The germline gives CDR1 DFQATT, CDR2 SNEGSKA (reference sequence).